The 15 T cell receptor beta chains below come from one sample, sequenced in a study of blood T cell repertoires in COVID-19. Measured with immunoSEQ multiplex PCR; TCRdb has only the in-frame clones, and not every one. The profile covers tens of thousands of clones, with 75% to 95% appearing a single time and less than 7% taken by the ten largest. The sequencing sample was made of peripheral blood. These receptors were obtained from an elderly woman with acute or convalescent COVID-19.

The chain is built from TRBV7-3 and TRBJ2-3, with D tentatively TRBD2 (6 bases). The CDR3 covers 14 residues. Germline V CDR1 and CDR2: SGHTA, FQGTGA. The V end was cut by 3 bases, the J end by 4 bases, with 11 bases between. DNA of the CDR3: TGTGCCAGCAGCTTCGGCGGGGACGCAGATACGCAGTATTTT. This encodes CASSFGGDADTQYF.

This clone was detected once. The chain links TRBV6-5 to TRBJ2-7; TRBD1 matches at 7 bases. This CDR3 is built from 15 residues. Germline loops: CDR1 MNHEY, CDR2 SVGAGI. V was clipped by 2 bases and J by 2 bases; unmatched bases: 6. CDR3: CASSYKAGGPYEQYF. DNA of the CDR3: TGTGCCAGCAGTTACAAGGCAGGGGGTCCCTACGAGCAGTACTTC.

This chain links TRBV10-3 with TRBJ1-4, with unresolved D. Germline CDR1 reads ENHRY; CDR2 reads SYGVKD. The CDR3 has 16 amino acids. Trimming left V 3 bases short and J 3 bases short, with 14 bases between. The DNA of the CDR3 is TGTGCCATCAGTGACCCAGGAGGAGGGTCTAATGAAAAACTGTTTTTT. It specifies CAISDPGGGSNEKLFF.

This chain connects TRBV6-5 to TRBJ1-1; D is possibly TRBD1 (6 bases). This CDR3 region has 13 residues. Germline V gene lookup returns CDR1 MNHEY and CDR2 SVGAGI. The V gene lost 0 bases and the J gene lost 7 bases, with 9 bases spanning the gap. The CDR3 here is CASSYSGTLEAFF. CDR3 in DNA: TGTGCCAGCAGTTACTCGGGGACACTTGAAGCTTTCTTT.

The rearrangement joins TRBV9 to TRBJ2-1; a possible D gene is TRBD1 (6 bases). CDR1 SGDLS and CDR2 YYNGEE come from the germline V gene. This CDR3 spans 16 amino acids. Trimming pared 3 bases from V and 6 bases from J, leaving 19 bases between. Here the CDR3 DNA reads TGTGCCAGCAGCGCGACGGCCACAGGGACCGGCAATGAGCAGTTCTTC. Translating gives CASSATATGTGNEQFF.

The chain joins TRBV5-1 to TRBJ2-3, with 12 bases matching TRBD2. This CDR3 contains 18 residues. V trimming: 0 bases; J trimming: 0 bases; junction bases outside the gene matches: 5. The germline V gene has CDR1 SGHRS and CDR2 YFSETQ. CDR3 protein: CASSLGLAGASSTDTQYF. The CDR3 DNA reads TGCGCCAGCAGCTTGGGACTAGCGGGGGCCTCTAGCACAGATACGCAGTATTTT.

This clone was detected only once. The chain uses TRBV19 and TRBJ2-7, with D maybe TRBD2 (6 bases). Germline values: CDR1 LNHDA, CDR2 SQIVND (reference sequence). This CDR3 has 15 residues. The V end was cut by 1 base, the J end by 3 bases, with 13 bases between. CDR3 nucleotides: TGTGCCAGTAGTATAGGCGGGACTGCGAACTACGAGCAGTACTTC. It encodes CASSIGGTANYEQYF.

This clone was observed once. The gene calls are TRBV9 and TRBJ1-3, with a tentative D call TRBD1 (5 bases). From germline, CDR1 is SGDLS and CDR2 YYNGEE. The CDR3 extends over 15 amino acids. With 4 bases removed from V and 1 base from J, the gap between germline ends came to 12 bases. The CDR3 DNA reads as TGTGCCAGCAGCCCCCGCAGGGATTCTGGAAACACCATATATTTT. Protein product: CASSPRRDSGNTIYF.

The J gene is TRBJ1-3, the V gene TRBV2; D call uncertain. The CDR3 is 15 amino acids. Germline CDR1 SNHLY, CDR2 FYNNEI. V was trimmed by 0 bases and J by 1 base, leaving 7 bases between them. The CDR3: CASSEASGSGNTIYF. The CDR3 region has the DNA TGTGCCAGCAGTGAAGCGAGCGGGTCTGGAAACACCATATATTTT.

The chain carries TRBV9 and TRBJ1-4, with D perhaps matching TRBD1 (6 bases). V gave up 5 bases and J gave up 6 bases, with 17 bases separating them. Looked up from germline, CDR1 is SGDLS and CDR2 is YYNGEE. This CDR3 is 15 amino acids long. The CDR3 DNA sequence: TGTGCCAGCAGTAAAGAAGGACAGATGGATGAAAAACTGTTTTTT. Protein product: CASSKEGQMDEKLFF.

The chain employs TRBV11-2 and TRBJ1-6; 8 bases line up with TRBD1. The CDR3 extends over 18 amino acids. Looked up from germline, CDR1 is SGHAT and CDR2 is FQNNGV. V lost 1 base, J lost 0 bases, and 5 bases stayed unmatched. CDR3 sequence: CASSLGRQGASYNSPLHF. The DNA for the CDR3 is TGTGCCAGCAGCTTAGGGCGGCAGGGGGCCTCCTATAATTCACCCCTCCACTTT.

The J gene is TRBJ1-6, the V gene TRBV9; possibly TRBD1 for D (5 bases). CDR1 is SGDLS and CDR2 is YYNGEE in the germline V gene. This CDR3 has 16 residues. V was cut by 0 bases and J by 0 bases, with 7 bases left in between. The CDR3 coding sequence is TGTGCCAGCAGCGTAGGGACAACCTCCTATAATTCACCCCTCCACTTT. Protein sequence: CASSVGTTSYNSPLHF.

CDR3 amino acids: CAWSGQGPYEQYF. The CDR3 DNA is TGTGCCTGGAGTGGACAGGGGCCCTACGAGCAGTACTTC. This chain connects TRBV30 to TRBJ2-7; 8 positions agree with TRBD1. J gave up 2 bases and V 1 base, and 1 base lay outside the gene matches. The CDR3 runs to 13 residues. Germline lookup yields CDR1 GTSNPN and CDR2 SVGIG (reference sequence).

The chain carries TRBV7-9 and TRBJ1-3; 9 positions match TRBD1. CDR1 is SEHNR, CDR2 FQNEAQ, per germline (reference sequence). This CDR3 is 14 amino acids long. The V segment lost 3 bases and the J segment 8 bases; nucleotides outside the gene matches: 5. CDR3 protein: CASSFGQGIHTIYF. For the CDR3, the DNA is TGTGCCAGCAGCTTTGGACAGGGGATCCACACCATATATTTT.

This clone was found once. This chain links TRBV3-1 (or the pseudogene TRBV3-2) with TRBJ1-1; 8 bases are shared with TRBD1. This CDR3 region has 14 residues. Germline CDR1 and CDR2: LGHDT and YNNKEL (reference sequence). J was trimmed by 3 bases and V by 5 bases; bases with no gene match: 5. Here the CDR3 DNA reads TGTGCCAGCAGCTCACGGACAGGGTACACTGAAGCTTTCTTT. It encodes CASSSRTGYTEAFF.